This T cell receptor (beta chain) was profiled in a study of monozygotic twins with inflammatory bowel disease. Study-level findings and limits: Researchers were unable to tell different T cell subtypes apart. With others, IBD patients shared fewer clonotypes than healthy twins did, especially with disease activity. Twin pairs that were concordant did not differ from discordant pairs in repertoire similarity, possibly from limited power.

TCRdb re-called the 5' RACE reads; one entry per CDR3 protein, DNA not given. The sample includes around 450,000 distinct CDR3 sequences. There are 13 residues in the CDR3. Germline CDR1 and CDR2: MNHEY and SVGAGI. From whole blood, total RNA was isolated without any sorting of T cells. Comment on this clonotype: Its antigen is unidentified.

The receptor comes from a human donor with ulcerative colitis or Crohn's disease, or a healthy co-twin of an affected twin (not recorded which). Sequencing input: blood. The V gene is TRBV6-5, the J gene TRBJ2-7; TCRdb designates TRBD2, a call that cannot be tested without DNA. The CDR3: CASRSSGRYEQYF.